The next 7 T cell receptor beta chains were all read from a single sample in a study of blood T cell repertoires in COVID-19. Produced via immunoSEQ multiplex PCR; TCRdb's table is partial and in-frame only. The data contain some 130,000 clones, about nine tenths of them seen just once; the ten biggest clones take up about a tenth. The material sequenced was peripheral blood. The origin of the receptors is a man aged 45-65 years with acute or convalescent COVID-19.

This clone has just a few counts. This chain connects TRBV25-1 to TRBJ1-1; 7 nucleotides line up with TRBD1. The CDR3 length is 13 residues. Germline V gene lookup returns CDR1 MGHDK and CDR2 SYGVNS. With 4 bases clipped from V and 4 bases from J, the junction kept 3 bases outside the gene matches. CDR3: CASSVTGLTEAFF. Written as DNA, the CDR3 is TGTGCCAGCAGTGTGACAGGGCTCACTGAAGCTTTCTTT.

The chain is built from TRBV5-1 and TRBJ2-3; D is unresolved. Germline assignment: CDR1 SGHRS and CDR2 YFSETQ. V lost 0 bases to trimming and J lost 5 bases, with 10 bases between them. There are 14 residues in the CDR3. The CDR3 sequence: CASSLGHSRDTQYF. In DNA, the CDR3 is TGCGCCAGCAGCTTGGGACACTCTCGAGATACGCAGTATTTT.

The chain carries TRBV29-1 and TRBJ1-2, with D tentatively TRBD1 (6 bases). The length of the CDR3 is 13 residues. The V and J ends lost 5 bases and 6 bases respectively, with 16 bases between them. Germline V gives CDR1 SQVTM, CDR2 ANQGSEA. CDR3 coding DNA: TGCAGCGTTCTTTCCGGGGGGCAGGATGGCTACACCTTC. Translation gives CSVLSGGQDGYTF.

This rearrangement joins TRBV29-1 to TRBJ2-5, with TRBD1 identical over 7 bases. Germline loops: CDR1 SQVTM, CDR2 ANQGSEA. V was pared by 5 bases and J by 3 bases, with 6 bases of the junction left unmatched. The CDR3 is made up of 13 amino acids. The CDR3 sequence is CSVRFGTEETQYF. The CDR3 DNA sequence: TGCAGCGTTAGATTTGGGACAGAAGAGACCCAGTACTTC.

The chain's CDR3 is CASETANTGELFF. CDR3 DNA: TGTGCCAGCGAGACAGCCAACACCGGGGAGCTGTTTTTT. This sequence joins TRBV28 and TRBJ2-2; a weak D match, TRBD1 (5 bases). Trimming shortened V by 8 bases and J by 2 bases, and 9 bases separated the two germline ends. The length of the CDR3 is 13 residues. CDR1 and CDR2 from the germline V gene are MDHEN and SYDVKM.

The CDR3 DNA sequence: TGTGCCACCAGTCGGGGGAATGAGCAGTTCTTC. Protein: CATSRGNEQFF. This chain uses TRBV24-1 with TRBJ2-1, with D perhaps matching TRBD2 (6 bases). The V end lost 6 bases, the J end lost 7 bases, and 6 bases lay between the germline ends. The length of the CDR3 is 11 residues. Germline lookup yields CDR1 KGHDR and CDR2 SFDVKD.

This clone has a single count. CDR3 nucleotide sequence: TGTGCCAGCAGCCCCGTAGCGGGAGGGCCGGGGACCCAGTACTTC. The encoded protein is CASSPVAGGPGTQYF. This sequence joins TRBV3-1 (or the pseudogene TRBV3-2) and TRBJ2-5; 11 bases are shared with TRBD2. Germline-derived CDR1 and CDR2 are LGHDT and YNNKEL (reference sequence). V gave up 4 bases and J gave up 7 bases; unmatched junction bases: 8. The CDR3 spans 15 residues.